The TCR beta chain described here comes from a study of T cells after yellow fever vaccination. Overall study: Where fractions had low cell numbers, libraries were prepared from them with the SMART-Seq v4 Ultra Low Input RNA kit.

Study results and limitations: Peak timing came faster in the weaker secondary response, day 5 versus 15.

The CDR3 is 15 amino acids. The J segment lost 4 bases and the V segment lost 4 bases, leaving 7 bases of the junction unmatched. Germline V lookup: CDR1 SGHDT, CDR2 YYEEEE. They built TCR cDNA with 5'RACE template switching, a step that put in a universal primer site and UMIs. TCRdb called the 5' RACE reads again in MiXCR, with one record for every CDR3 protein. The table includes more than 95,000 distinct CDR3 sequences, 7.2% detected once. This clonotype was counted at least ten times. No antigen is known for it. The specimen was CD4+ T cells sorted from PBMCs, collected roughly 47 days after the first yellow fever vaccination. The TCR sequence derives from a man between 18 and 35 years old who received the YFV17D yellow fever vaccine. This rearrangement joins TRBV5-6 to TRBJ1-2; TRBD1 matches at 10 bases. The CDR3 DNA reads as TGTGCCAGCAGCGCCCGGGACAGGGGCCCCTATGGCTACACCTTC. It translates to CASSARDRGPYGYTF.